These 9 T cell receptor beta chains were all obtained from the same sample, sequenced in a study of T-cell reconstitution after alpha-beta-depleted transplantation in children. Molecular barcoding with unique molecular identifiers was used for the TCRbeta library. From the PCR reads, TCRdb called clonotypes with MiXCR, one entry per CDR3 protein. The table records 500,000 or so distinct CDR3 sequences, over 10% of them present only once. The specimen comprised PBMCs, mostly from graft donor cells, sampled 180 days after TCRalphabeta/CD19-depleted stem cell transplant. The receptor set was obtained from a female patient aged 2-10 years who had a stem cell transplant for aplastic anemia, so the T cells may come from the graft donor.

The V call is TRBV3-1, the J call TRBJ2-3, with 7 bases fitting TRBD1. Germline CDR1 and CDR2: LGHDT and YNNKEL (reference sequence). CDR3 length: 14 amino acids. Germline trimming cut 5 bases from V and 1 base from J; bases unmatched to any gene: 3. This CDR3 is CASSTGQRTDTQYF. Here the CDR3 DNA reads TGTGCCAGCAGCACGGGACAGCGCACAGATACGCAGTATTTT.

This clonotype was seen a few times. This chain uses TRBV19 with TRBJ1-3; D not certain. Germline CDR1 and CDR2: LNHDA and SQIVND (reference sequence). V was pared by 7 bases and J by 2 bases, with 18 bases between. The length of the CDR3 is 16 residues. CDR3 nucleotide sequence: TGTGCCAGTACCCGTCAGAGGATTCAGGCTGGAAACACCATATATTTT. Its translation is CASTRQRIQAGNTIYF.

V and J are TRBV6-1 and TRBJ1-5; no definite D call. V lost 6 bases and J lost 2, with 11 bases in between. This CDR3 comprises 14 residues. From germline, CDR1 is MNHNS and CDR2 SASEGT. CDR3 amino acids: CASRPRRGNQPQHF. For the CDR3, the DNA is TGTGCCAGCAGGCCAAGAAGAGGCAATCAGCCCCAGCATTTT.

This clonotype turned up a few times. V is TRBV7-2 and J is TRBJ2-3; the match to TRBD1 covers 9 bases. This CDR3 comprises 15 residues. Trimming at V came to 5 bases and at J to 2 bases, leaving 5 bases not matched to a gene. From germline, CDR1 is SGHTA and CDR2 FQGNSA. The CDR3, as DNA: TGTGCCAGCAGCCGTGACAGGGGGTACACAGATACGCAGTATTTT. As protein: CASSRDRGYTDTQYF. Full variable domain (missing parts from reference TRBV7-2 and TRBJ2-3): GAGVSQSPSNKVTEKGKDVELRCDPISGHTALYWYRQSLGQGLEFLIYFQGNSAPDKSGLPSDRFSAERTGGSVSTLTIQRTQQEDSAVYLCASSRDRGYTDTQYFGPGTRLTVL.

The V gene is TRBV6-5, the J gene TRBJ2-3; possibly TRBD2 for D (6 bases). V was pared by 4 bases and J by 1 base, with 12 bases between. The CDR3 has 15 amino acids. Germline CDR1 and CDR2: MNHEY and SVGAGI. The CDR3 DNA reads TGTGCCAGCAGTTCCTTCGGGGGTCGCACAGATACGCAGTATTTT. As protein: CASSSFGGRTDTQYF.

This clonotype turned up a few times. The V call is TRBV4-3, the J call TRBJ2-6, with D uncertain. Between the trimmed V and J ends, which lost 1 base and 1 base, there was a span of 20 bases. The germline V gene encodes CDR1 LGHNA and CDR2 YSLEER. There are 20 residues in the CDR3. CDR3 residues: CASSQAWVAISLSGANVLTF. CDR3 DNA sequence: TGCGCCAGCAGCCAAGCATGGGTCGCGATTTCCCTATCTGGGGCCAACGTCCTGACTTTC.

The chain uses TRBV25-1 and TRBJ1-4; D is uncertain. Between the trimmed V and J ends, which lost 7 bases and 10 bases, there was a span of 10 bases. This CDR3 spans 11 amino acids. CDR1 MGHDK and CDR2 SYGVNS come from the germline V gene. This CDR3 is CASKFDGKLFF. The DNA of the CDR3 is TGTGCCAGCAAGTTCGATGGAAAACTGTTTTTT.

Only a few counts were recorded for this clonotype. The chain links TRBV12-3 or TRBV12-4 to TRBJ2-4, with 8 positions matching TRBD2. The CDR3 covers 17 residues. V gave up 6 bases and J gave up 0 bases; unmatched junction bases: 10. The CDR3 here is CASSSTSGTLAKNIQYF. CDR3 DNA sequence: TGTGCCAGCAGCTCCACTAGCGGTACTCTAGCCAAAAACATTCAGTACTTC.

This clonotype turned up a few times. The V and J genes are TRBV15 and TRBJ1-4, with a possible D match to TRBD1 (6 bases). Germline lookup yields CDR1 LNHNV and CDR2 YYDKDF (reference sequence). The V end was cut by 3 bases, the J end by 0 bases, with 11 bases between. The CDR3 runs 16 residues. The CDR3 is CATSRDGGSTNEKLFF. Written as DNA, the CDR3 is TGTGCCACCAGCAGGGACGGGGGCTCAACTAATGAAAAACTGTTTTTT.